This T cell receptor beta chain was sequenced for a study of response to subunit inactivated influenza vaccine. TCRdb reanalysed the RT-PCR reads using MiXCR and keeps one entry per CDR3 protein. The sample lists 500,000 to 550,000 distinct CDR3 sequences; approximately 22% were seen once. The same sample was also used in a study of T cells expressing NK-cell markers. This second study notes: What made the TCR beta cDNA was 5'RACE template switching with UMIs. Researchers got TCR beta repertoires out of sorted CD3+CD56+NKG2C+, CD3+CD56+NKG2C- and CD3+CD56-NKG2C+ T cells. The authors sequenced eight donors, of whom seven were HCMV-seropositive and one was seronegative. Of CD8+ T cells, about 1.0-8% belonged to dominant NKG2C+ clonotypes in 5 to 7 donors.

This receptor was identified in a man aged 50 or older who received an inactivated influenza vaccine. The specimen comprised CD4+ T cells sorted from PBMCs, sampled about 12 days after vaccination.

The CDR3 DNA is TGCGCCAGCACCTACTTCAGAGGAGTGGGGTCCGGGGAGCTGTTTTTT. Its translation is CASTYFRGVGSGELFF. The chain links TRBV5-1 to TRBJ2-2; D not resolved. Trimming removed 6 bases at V and 6 bases at J, with 21 bases between. This CDR3 contains 16 residues. Germline V lookup: CDR1 SGHRS, CDR2 YFSETQ. Together with reference TRBV5-1 and TRBJ2-2, the CDR3 gives the full variable domain: KAGVTQTPRYLIKTRGQQVTLSCSPISGHRSVSWYQQTPGQGLQFLFEYFSETQRNKGNFPGRFSGRQFSNSRSEMNVSTLELGDSALYLCASTYFRGVGSGELFFGEGSRLTVL.